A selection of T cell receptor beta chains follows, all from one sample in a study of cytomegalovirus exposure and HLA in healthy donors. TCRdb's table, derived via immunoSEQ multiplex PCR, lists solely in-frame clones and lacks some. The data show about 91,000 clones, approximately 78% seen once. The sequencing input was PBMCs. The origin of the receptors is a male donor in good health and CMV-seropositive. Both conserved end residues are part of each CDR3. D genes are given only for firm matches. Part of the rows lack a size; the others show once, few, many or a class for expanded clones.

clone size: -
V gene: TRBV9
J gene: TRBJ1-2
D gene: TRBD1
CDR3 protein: CASSPGQGDYGYTF
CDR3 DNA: TGTGCCAGCAGCCCGGGACAGGGAGACTATGGCTACACCTTC

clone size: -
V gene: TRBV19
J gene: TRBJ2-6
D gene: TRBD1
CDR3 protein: CASRGTVPSGANVLTF
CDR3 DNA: TGTGCCAGTAGAGGGACAGTTCCCTCTGGGGCCAACGTCCTGACTTTC

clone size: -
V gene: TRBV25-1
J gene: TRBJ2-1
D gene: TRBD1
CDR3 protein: CAPPPRQGEDEQFF
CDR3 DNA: TGTGCCCCACCCCCAAGACAGGGGGAGGATGAGCAGTTCTTC

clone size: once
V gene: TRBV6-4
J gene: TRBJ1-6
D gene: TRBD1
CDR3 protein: CASRPGQGFNSPLHF
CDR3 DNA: TGTGCCAGCAGACCGGGACAGGGATTTAATTCACCCCTCCACTTT

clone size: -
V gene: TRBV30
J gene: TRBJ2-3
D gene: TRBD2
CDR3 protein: CAWSAAGGGADTQYF
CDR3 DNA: TGTGCCTGGAGCGCCGCGGGGGGTGGTGCAGATACGCAGTATTTT

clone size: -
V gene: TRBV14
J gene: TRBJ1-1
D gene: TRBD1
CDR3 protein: CASSKTPAGTERGNTEAFF
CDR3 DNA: TGTGCCAGCAGCAAAACACCCGCCGGGACAGAGAGGGGGAACACTGAAGCTTTCTTT

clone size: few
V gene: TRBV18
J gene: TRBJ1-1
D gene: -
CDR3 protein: CASSAGMNTEAFF
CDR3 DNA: TGTGCCAGCTCGGCGGGGATGAACACTGAAGCTTTCTTT

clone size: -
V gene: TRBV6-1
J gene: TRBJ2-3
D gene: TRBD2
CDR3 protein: CASSTRLAGADTQYF
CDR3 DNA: TGTGCCAGCAGTACCAGACTAGCGGGAGCGGATACGCAGTATTTT

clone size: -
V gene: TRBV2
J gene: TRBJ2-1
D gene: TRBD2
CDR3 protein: CASSWTSGAQQFF
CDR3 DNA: TGTGCCAGCAGCTGGACTAGCGGGGCGCAGCAGTTCTTC

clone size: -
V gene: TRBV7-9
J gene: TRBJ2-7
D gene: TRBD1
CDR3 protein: CASSPGTGFDEQYF
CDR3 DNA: TGTGCCAGCAGCCCGGGGACAGGGTTCGACGAGCAGTACTTC

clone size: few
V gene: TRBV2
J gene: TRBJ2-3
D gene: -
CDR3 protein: CASAEATQHTQYF
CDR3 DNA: TGTGCCAGCGCGGAAGCGACCCAACATACGCAGTATTTT

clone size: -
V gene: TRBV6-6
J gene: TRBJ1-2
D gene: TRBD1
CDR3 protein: CASGPIYRGPNYGYTF
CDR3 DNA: TGTGCCAGCGGCCCCATTTACAGGGGGCCCAACTATGGCTACACCTTC

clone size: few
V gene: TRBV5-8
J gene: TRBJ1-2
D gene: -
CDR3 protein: CASSIVGTLYGYTF
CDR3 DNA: TGTGCCAGCAGCATCGTGGGGACACTCTATGGCTACACCTTC